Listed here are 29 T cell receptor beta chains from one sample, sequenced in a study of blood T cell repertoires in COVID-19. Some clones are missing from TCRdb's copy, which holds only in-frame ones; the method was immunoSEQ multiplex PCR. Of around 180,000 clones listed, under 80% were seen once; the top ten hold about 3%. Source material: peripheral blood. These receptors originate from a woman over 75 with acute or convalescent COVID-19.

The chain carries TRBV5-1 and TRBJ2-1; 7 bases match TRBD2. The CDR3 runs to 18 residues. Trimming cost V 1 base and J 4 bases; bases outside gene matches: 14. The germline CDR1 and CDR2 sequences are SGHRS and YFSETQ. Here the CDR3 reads CASSLSLAGDGLYNEQFF. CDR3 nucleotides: TGCGCCAGCAGCTTGTCTTTGGCGGGAGATGGGCTTTACAATGAGCAGTTCTTC.

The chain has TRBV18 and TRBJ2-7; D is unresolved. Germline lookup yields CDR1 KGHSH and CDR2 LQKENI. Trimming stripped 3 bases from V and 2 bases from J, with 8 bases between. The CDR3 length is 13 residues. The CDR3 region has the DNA TGTGCCAGCTCACCCAATAGAGCCTACGAGCAGTACTTC. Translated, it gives CASSPNRAYEQYF.

The CDR3 DNA is TGTGCCAGTAGTCTTAGAGGTAGCGGTAGGAGGTACGAGCAGTACTTC. Translated, it gives CASSLRGSGRRYEQYF. The chain uses TRBV19 and TRBJ2-7; possibly TRBD2 for D (6 bases). V lost 5 bases, J lost 4 bases, and 21 bases lay in between. The length of the CDR3 is 16 residues. CDR1 and CDR2 (germline): LNHDA, SQIVND (reference sequence).

The CDR3 nucleotides are TGTGCCAGCAGCGTAGCTAGTTTGGACAATCAAGAGACCCAGTACTTC. Translated, it gives CASSVASLDNQETQYF. This chain uses TRBV9 with TRBJ2-5; weak D call: TRBD1 (5 bases). Germline V CDR1 and CDR2: SGDLS, YYNGEE. The CDR3 consists of 16 residues. The V end lost 0 bases, the J end lost 2 bases, and 14 bases lay between the germline ends.

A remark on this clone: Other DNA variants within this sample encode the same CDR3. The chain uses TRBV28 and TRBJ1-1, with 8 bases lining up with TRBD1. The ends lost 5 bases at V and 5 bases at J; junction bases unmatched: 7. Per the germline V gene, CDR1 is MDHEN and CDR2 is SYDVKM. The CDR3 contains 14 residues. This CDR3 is CASSPGQGGTEAFF. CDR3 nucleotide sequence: TGTGCCAGCAGTCCAGGACAGGGAGGGACTGAAGCTTTCTTT.

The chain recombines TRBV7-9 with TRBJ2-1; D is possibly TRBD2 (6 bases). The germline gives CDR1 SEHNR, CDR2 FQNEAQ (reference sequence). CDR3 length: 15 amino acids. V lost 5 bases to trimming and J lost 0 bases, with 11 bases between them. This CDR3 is CASSVSGSSYNEQFF. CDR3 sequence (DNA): TGTGCCAGCAGCGTTAGCGGTAGCTCCTACAATGAGCAGTTCTTC.

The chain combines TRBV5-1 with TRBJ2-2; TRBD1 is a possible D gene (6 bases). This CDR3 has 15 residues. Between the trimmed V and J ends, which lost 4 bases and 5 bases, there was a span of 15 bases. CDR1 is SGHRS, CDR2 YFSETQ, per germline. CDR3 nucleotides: TGCGCCAGCAGCCCCTCCGGGACAAGTACCGGGGAGCTGTTTTTT. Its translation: CASSPSGTSTGELFF.

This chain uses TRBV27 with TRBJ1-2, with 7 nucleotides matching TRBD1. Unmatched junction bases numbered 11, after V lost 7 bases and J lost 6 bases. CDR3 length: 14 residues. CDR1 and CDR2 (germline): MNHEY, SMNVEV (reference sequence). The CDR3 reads CASKGQRRWNGYTF. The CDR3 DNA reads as TGTGCCAGCAAGGGACAGAGAAGGTGGAATGGCTACACCTTC.

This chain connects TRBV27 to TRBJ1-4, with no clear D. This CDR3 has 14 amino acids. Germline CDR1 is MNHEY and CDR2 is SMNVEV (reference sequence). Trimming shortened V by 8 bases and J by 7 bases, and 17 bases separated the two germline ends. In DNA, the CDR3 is TGTGCCAGCGCCGGTTTCGGGGTGGCTGAAAAACTGTTTTTT. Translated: CASAGFGVAEKLFF.

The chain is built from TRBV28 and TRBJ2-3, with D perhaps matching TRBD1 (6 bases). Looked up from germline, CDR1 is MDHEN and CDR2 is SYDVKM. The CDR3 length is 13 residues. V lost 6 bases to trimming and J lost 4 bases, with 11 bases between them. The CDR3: CASRRTASDTQYF. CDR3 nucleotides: TGTGCCAGCAGACGGACAGCTTCAGATACGCAGTATTTT.

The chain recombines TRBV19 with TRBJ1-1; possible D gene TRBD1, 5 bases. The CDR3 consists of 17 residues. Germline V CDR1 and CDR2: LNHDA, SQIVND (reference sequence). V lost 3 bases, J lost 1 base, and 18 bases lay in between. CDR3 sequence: CASSIVRFGAGNTEAFF. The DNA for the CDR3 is TGTGCCAGTAGTATCGTTCGGTTTGGGGCAGGGAACACTGAAGCTTTCTTT. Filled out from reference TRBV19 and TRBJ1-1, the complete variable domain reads DGGITQSPKYLFRKEGQNVTLSCEQNLNHDAMYWYRQDPGQGLRLIYYSQIVNDFQKGDIAEGYSVSREKKESFPLTVTSAQKNPTAFYLCASSIVRFGAGNTEAFFGQGTRLTVV.

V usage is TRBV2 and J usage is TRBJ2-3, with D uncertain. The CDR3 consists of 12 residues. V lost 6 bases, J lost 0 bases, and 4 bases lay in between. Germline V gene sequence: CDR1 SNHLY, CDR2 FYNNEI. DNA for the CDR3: TGTGCCAGCAGGAGTAGCACAGATACGCAGTATTTT. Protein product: CASRSSTDTQYF.

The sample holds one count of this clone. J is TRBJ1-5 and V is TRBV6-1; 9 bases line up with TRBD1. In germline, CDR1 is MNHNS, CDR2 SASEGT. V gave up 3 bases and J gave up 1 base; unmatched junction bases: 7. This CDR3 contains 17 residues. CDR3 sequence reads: CASSEDRGLMSNQPQHF. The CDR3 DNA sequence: TGTGCCAGCAGTGAGGACAGGGGACTGATGAGCAATCAGCCCCAGCATTTT.

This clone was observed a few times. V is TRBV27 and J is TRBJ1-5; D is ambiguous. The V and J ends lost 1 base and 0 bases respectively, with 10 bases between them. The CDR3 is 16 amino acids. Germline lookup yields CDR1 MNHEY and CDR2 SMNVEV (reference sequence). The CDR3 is CASSLYASDSNQPQHF. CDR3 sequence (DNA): TGTGCCAGCAGTTTATACGCGAGTGATAGCAATCAGCCCCAGCATTTT.

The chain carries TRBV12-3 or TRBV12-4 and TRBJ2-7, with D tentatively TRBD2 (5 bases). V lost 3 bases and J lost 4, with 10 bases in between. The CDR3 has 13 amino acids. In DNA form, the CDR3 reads TGTGCCAGCAGTTTTGGGAGCGGATACGAGCAGTACTTC. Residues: CASSFGSGYEQYF.

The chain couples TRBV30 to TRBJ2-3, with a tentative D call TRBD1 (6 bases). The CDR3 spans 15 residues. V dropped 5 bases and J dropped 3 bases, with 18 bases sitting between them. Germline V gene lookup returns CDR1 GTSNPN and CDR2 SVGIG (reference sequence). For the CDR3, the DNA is TGTGCCTGGGAAATACAGGGTTTCGGAACAGATACGCAGTATTTT. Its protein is CAWEIQGFGTDTQYF.

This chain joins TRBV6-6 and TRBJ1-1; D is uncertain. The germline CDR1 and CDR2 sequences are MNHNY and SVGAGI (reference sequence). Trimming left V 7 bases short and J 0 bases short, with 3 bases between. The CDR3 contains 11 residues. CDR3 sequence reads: CASTVNTEAFF. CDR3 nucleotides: TGTGCCAGCACTGTGAACACTGAAGCTTTCTTT.

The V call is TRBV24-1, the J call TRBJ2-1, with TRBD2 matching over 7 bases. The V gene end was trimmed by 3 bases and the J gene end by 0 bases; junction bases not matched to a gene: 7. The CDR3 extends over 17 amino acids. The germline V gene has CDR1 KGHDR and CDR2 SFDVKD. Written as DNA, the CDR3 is TGTGCCACCAGTGATGCCGGGGGGTGGGTCTCCTACAATGAGCAGTTCTTC. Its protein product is CATSDAGGWVSYNEQFF.

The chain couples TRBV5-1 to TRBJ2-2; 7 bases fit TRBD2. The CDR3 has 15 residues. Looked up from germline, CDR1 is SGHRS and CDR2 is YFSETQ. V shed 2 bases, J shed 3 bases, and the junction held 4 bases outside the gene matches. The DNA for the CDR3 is TGCGCCAGCAGCTTAGGCGGGAGTGACACCGGGGAGCTGTTTTTT. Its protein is CASSLGGSDTGELFF. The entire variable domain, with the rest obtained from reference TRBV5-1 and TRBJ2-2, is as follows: KAGVTQTPRYLIKTRGQQVTLSCSPISGHRSVSWYQQTPGQGLQFLFEYFSETQRNKGNFPGRFSGRQFSNSRSEMNVSTLELGDSALYLCASSLGGSDTGELFFGEGSRLTVL.

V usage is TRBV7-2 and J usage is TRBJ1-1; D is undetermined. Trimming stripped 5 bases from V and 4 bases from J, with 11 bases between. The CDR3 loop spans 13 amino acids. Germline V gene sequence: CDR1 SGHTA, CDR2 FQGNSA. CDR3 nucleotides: TGTGCCAGCAGCCTCAGTATCGCCACTGAAGCTTTCTTT. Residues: CASSLSIATEAFF.

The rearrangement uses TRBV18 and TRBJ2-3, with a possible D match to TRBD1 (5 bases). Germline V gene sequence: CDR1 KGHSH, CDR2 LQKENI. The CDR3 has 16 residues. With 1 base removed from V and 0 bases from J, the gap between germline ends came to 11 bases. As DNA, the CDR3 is TGTGCCAGCTCACCACAACAGGCGACTAGCACAGATACGCAGTATTTT. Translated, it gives CASSPQQATSTDTQYF.

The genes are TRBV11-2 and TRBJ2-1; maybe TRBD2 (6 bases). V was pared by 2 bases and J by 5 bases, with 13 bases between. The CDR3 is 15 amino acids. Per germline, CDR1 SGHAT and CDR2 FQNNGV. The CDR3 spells CASSLQRVSNNEQFF. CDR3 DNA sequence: TGTGCCAGCAGCTTACAGCGGGTCTCAAACAATGAGCAGTTCTTC.

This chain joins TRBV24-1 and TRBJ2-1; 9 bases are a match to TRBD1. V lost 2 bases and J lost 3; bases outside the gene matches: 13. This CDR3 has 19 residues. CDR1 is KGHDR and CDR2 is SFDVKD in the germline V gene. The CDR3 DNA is TGTGCCACCAGTGATTCACCCGGTGCCGGGACAGGGTTCTACAATGAGCAGTTCTTC. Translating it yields CATSDSPGAGTGFYNEQFF.

DNA of the CDR3: TGTGCCAGCAGTGACTCAGGGGGAGGTGGTTCACCCCTCCACTTT. It yields the protein CASSDSGGGGSPLHF. This rearrangement joins TRBV28 to TRBJ1-6; 7 nucleotides line up with TRBD1. The germline V gene encodes CDR1 MDHEN and CDR2 SYDVKM. Trimming took 5 bases from V and 9 from J; bases not matched to a gene: 10. The CDR3 runs 15 residues. Looking up the rest from reference TRBV28 and TRBJ1-6 gives the full variable domain: DVKVTQSSRYLVKRTGEKVFLECVQDMDHENMFWYRQDPGLGLRLIYFSYDVKMKEKGDIPEGYSVSREKKERFSLILESASTNQTSMYLCASSDSGGGGSPLHFGNGTRLTVT.

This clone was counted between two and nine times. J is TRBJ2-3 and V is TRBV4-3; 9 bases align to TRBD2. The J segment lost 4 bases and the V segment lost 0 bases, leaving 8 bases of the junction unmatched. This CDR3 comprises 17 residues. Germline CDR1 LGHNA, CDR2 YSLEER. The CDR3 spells CASSQEILSSGADTQYF. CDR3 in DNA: TGCGCCAGCAGCCAAGAAATCCTTTCTAGCGGGGCAGATACGCAGTATTTT.

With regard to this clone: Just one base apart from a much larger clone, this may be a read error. CDR3 loop: CASRLTGNTEAFF. The DNA of the CDR3 is TGTGCCAGCAGGTTAACAGGGAACACTGAAGCTTTCTTT. The chain carries TRBV12-3 or TRBV12-4 and TRBJ1-1; a weak D match, TRBD1 (5 bases). Trimming left V 6 bases short and J 1 base short, with 9 bases between. The CDR3 consists of 13 residues.

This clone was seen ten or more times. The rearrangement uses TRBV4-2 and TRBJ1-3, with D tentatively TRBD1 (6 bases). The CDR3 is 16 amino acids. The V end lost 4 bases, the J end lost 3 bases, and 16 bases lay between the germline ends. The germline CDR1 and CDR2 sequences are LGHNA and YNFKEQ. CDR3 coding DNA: TGTGCCAGCAGCCTTAGTTGGGCAGGGGATGGAAACACCATATATTTT. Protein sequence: CASSLSWAGDGNTIYF.

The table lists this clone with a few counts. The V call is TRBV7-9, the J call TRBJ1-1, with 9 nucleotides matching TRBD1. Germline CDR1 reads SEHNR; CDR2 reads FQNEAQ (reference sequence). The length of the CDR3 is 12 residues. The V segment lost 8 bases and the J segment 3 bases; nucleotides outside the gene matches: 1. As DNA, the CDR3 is TGTGCCAGCCGACAGGGGGACACTGAAGCTTTCTTT. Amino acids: CASRQGDTEAFF. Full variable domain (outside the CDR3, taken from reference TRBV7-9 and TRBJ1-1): DTGVSQNPRHKITKRGQNVTFRCDPISEHNRLYWYRQTLGQGPEFLTYFQNEAQLEKSRLLSDRFSAERPKGSFSTLEIQRTEQGDSAMYLCASRQGDTEAFFGQGTRLTVV.

The CDR3, as DNA: TGTGCCAGCAGCTTAGGGTCAGGGCCCACCGGGGAGCTGTTTTTT. Its protein is CASSLGSGPTGELFF. The chain links TRBV11-2 to TRBJ2-2, with TRBD1 as a possible D gene (5 bases). CDR1 and CDR2 (germline): SGHAT, FQNNGV. This CDR3 is built from 15 residues. V was clipped by 1 base and J by 4 bases, with 10 bases between them. The whole variable domain, filled in from reference TRBV11-2 and TRBJ2-2, reads EAGVAQSPRYKIIEKRQSVAFWCNPISGHATLYWYQQILGQGPKLLIQFQNNGVVDDSQLPKDRFSAERLKGVDSTLKIQPAKLEDSAVYLCASSLGSGPTGELFFGEGSRLTVL.